What follows are 17 T cell receptor beta chains derived from one specimen sequenced in a study of T-cell reconstitution after alpha-beta-depleted transplantation in children. This sample's TCRbeta library carried unique molecular identifier barcodes. Each CDR3 protein gets one entry after TCRdb re-called the PCR reads with MiXCR. The sample includes roughly 220,000 distinct CDR3 sequences, around 11% of them seen just once. Sample: PBMCs from the stem cell graft donor, taken from the stem cell graft. These receptors were collected from a human donor who donated a stem cell graft to a child with acute lymphoblastic leukemia.

There are many counts of this clonotype. This chain uses TRBV29-1 with TRBJ2-1; 7 nucleotides agree with TRBD1. Germline V gene sequence: CDR1 SQVTM, CDR2 ANQGSEA. CDR3 size: 12 residues. V lost 4 bases to trimming and J lost 8 bases; unmatched junction nucleotides: 5. The CDR3 nucleotides are TGCAGCGTTGTGACAGGGCTGGATGAGCAGTTCTTC. Translation: CSVVTGLDEQFF.

This clonotype was observed at least ten times. This chain uses TRBV20-1 with TRBJ1-1; D is unclear. Trimming removed 4 bases at V and 0 bases at J, with 12 bases between. CDR1 and CDR2 from the germline V gene are DFQATT and SNEGSKA (reference sequence). The CDR3 consists of 14 residues. The CDR3 spells CSAMDRNLNTEAFF. Written as DNA, the CDR3 is TGCAGTGCTATGGACCGCAATCTGAACACTGAAGCTTTCTTT.

Concerning this clonotype: One base away lies a much larger clone, so this may be a sequencing read error. The chain employs TRBV6-1 and TRBJ2-5, with TRBD1 as a possible D gene (5 bases). Germline CDR1 and CDR2: MNHNS and SASEGT. Between the trimmed V and J ends, which lost 4 bases and 5 bases, there was a span of 11 bases. The CDR3 runs 13 residues. CDR3 region: CASSGQMNETQYF. The DNA of the CDR3 is TGTGCCAGCAGTGGACAGATGAATGAGACCCAGTACTTC.

In its sample, this clonotype was seen many times. This sequence joins TRBV5-1 and TRBJ2-2; D gene unclear. The V gene lost 0 bases and the J gene lost 0 bases, with 9 bases spanning the gap. Per germline, CDR1 SGHRS and CDR2 YFSETQ. The CDR3 runs 16 residues. The CDR3 DNA is TGCGCCAGCAGCTTGGCACCAGGCCCGAACACCGGGGAGCTGTTTTTT. It is translated as CASSLAPGPNTGELFF.

In its sample, this clonotype was seen many times. The chain is built from TRBV4-3 and TRBJ2-6; D not certain. The CDR3 covers 19 residues. The V end was cut by 0 bases, the J end by 0 bases, with 15 bases between. In germline, CDR1 is LGHNA, CDR2 YSLEER. CDR3 in amino acids: CASSQDRLGTSSGANVLTF. DNA for the CDR3: TGCGCCAGCAGCCAAGATCGCTTGGGCACGAGCTCTGGGGCCAACGTCCTGACTTTC.

This clonotype has more than one count but fewer than ten. This chain connects TRBV4-3 to TRBJ2-7; 10 bases are shared with TRBD2. The germline gives CDR1 LGHNA, CDR2 YSLEER. The CDR3 consists of 17 residues. Trimming took 1 base from V and 4 from J; bases not matched to a gene: 10. CDR3 DNA sequence: TGCGCCAGCAGCCAAGGCTCTATGGCTAGCGGGAGTTACGAGCAGTACTTC. This translates into CASSQGSMASGSYEQYF.

About this clonotype: A much more abundant neighbour one base away suggests this may be a read error. The chain recombines TRBV19 with TRBJ2-1, with 8 bases fitting TRBD2. The CDR3 covers 15 residues. Germline-derived CDR1 and CDR2 are LNHDA and SQIVND (reference sequence). The CDR3 coding sequence is TGTGCCAGTAGGGGTTTAGCGGGGCCCTACAATGGGCAGTTCTTC. Residues: CASRGLAGPYNGQFF.

In this sample, this clonotype turned up many times. The CDR3 nucleotides are TGTGCCAGCAGTTCCCAGGGGGCGTTCGGGGAGCTGTTTTTT. This translates into CASSSQGAFGELFF. The V call is TRBV12-3 or TRBV12-4, the J call TRBJ2-2; TRBD1 matches 8 bases. The CDR3 spans 14 residues. J was trimmed by 7 bases and V by 4 bases; bases with no gene match: 5.

The chain is built from TRBV5-6 and TRBJ2-5, with D unresolved. The V and J ends lost 4 bases and 2 bases respectively, with 9 bases between them. This CDR3 comprises 13 residues. Germline V CDR1 and CDR2: SGHDT, YYEEEE. The CDR3 is CASSPIEQETQYF. CDR3 bases: TGTGCCAGCAGCCCGATAGAACAAGAGACCCAGTACTTC.

In its sample, this clonotype was seen many times. Written as DNA, the CDR3 is TGTGCCAGCAGTTCCCCCTGGGTGGGGGCAGGGACCGGGGAGCTGTTTTTT. It yields the protein CASSSPWVGAGTGELFF. This rearrangement joins TRBV27 to TRBJ2-2; maybe TRBD1 (6 bases). The CDR3 runs 17 residues. Germline lookup yields CDR1 MNHEY and CDR2 SMNVEV (reference sequence). Trimming pared 4 bases from V and 5 bases from J, leaving 20 bases between.

This clonotype was seen a few times. This sequence joins TRBV11-2 and TRBJ2-5, with 8 bases aligning to TRBD1. The germline V gene has CDR1 SGHAT and CDR2 FQNNGV. After removal of 4 bases from V and 4 bases from J, the junction contained 5 bases not matched to a gene. This CDR3 contains 14 residues. The CDR3 DNA is TGTGCCAGCAGCTCCCAGACAGGGGTAGAGACCCAGTACTTC. Its translation: CASSSQTGVETQYF. Full variable domain (remainder filled in from reference TRBV11-2 and TRBJ2-5): EAGVAQSPRYKIIEKRQSVAFWCNPISGHATLYWYQQILGQGPKLLIQFQNNGVVDDSQLPKDRFSAERLKGVDSTLKIQPAKLEDSAVYLCASSSQTGVETQYFGPGTRLLVL.

The count of this clonotype is one. The chain combines TRBV11-2 with TRBJ2-2, with D possibly called TRBD1 or TRBD2 (5 bases each). This CDR3 contains 15 residues. Looked up from germline, CDR1 is SGHAT and CDR2 is FQNNGV. V was trimmed by 3 bases and J by 7 bases, leaving 15 bases between them. The CDR3 sequence is CASSFRGRKIGELFF. The CDR3 DNA reads TGTGCCAGCAGCTTTCGGGGCAGGAAAATCGGGGAGCTGTTTTTT.

V and J are TRBV12-3 or TRBV12-4 and TRBJ1-6; no definite D call. V was pared by 8 bases and J by 4 bases, with 6 bases between. CDR3 length equals 12 residues. CDR3 in DNA: TGTGCCAGCGTCGGATATAATTCACCCCTCCACTTT. Translating it yields CASVGYNSPLHF.

This clonotype was recorded at least ten times. This chain links TRBV30 with TRBJ1-2; possible D gene TRBD1, 5 bases. In germline, CDR1 is GTSNPN, CDR2 SVGIG (reference sequence). V gave up 8 bases and J gave up 1 base, with 11 bases separating them. This CDR3 comprises 12 residues. Here the CDR3 DNA reads TGTGCCCTCGGGACTCTTAACTATGGCTACACCTTC. As protein: CALGTLNYGYTF.

In this sample, this clonotype turned up many times. The genes are TRBV12-3 or TRBV12-4 and TRBJ1-1; tentatively, D is TRBD1 (6 bases). There are 12 residues in the CDR3. The V gene lost 6 bases and the J gene lost 5 bases, with 10 bases spanning the gap. The CDR3 nucleotides read TGTGCCAGCAGCAGGACAGAGACTGAAGCTTTCTTT. This translates into CASSRTETEAFF.

This clonotype was seen a handful of times. This rearrangement joins TRBV30 to TRBJ2-7; D gene ambiguous. The V end was cut by 2 bases, the J end by 3 bases, with 11 bases between. Germline lookup yields CDR1 GTSNPN and CDR2 SVGIG (reference sequence). The CDR3 extends over 13 amino acids. CDR3 sequence: CAWSPPPGYEQYF. Written as DNA, the CDR3 is TGTGCCTGGAGTCCCCCGCCGGGCTACGAGCAGTACTTC.

This clonotype was picked up many times. J is TRBJ1-4 and V is TRBV4-3; the match to TRBD1 covers 8 bases. The germline gives CDR1 LGHNA, CDR2 YSLEER. The CDR3 is made up of 17 amino acids. Trimming at V came to 3 bases and at J to 3 bases, leaving 9 bases not matched to a gene. CDR3 region: CASSQDRAGSANEKLFF. The CDR3 DNA reads as TGCGCCAGCAGCCAGGACAGGGCAGGTTCGGCTAATGAAAAACTGTTTTTT.